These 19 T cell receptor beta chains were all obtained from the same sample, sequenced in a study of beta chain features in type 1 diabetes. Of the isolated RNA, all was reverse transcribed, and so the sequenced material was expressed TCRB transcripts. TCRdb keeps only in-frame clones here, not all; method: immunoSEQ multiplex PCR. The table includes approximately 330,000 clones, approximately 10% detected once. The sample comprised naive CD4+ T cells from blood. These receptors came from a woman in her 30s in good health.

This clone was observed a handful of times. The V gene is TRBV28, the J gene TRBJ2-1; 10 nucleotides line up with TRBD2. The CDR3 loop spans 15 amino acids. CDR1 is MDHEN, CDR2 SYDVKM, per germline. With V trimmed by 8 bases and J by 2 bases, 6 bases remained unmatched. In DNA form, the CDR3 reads TGTGCCAGCGGATTAGCGGGAGGCCCCTACAATGAGCAGTTCTTC. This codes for CASGLAGGPYNEQFF.

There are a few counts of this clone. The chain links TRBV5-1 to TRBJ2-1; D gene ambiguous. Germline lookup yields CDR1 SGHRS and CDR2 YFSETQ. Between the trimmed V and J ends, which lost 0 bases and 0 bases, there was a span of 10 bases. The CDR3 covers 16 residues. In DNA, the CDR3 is TGCGCCAGCAGCTTGGTTCGAGCAAGCTCCTACAATGAGCAGTTCTTC. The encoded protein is CASSLVRASSYNEQFF.

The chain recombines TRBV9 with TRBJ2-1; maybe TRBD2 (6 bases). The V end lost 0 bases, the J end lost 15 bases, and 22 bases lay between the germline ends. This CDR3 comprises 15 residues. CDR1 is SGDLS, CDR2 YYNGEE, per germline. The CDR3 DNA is TGTGCCAGCAGCGTAGATCGCGGGGAGATCGGAGGTCCGTTCTTC. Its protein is CASSVDRGEIGGPFF.

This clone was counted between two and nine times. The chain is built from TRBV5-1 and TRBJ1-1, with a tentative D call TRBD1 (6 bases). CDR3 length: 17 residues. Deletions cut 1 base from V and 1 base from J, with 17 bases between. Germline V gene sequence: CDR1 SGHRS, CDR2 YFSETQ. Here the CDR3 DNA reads TGCGCCAGCAGCTTGTGGGGACACGGACAACCGAACACTGAAGCTTTCTTT. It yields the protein CASSLWGHGQPNTEAFF. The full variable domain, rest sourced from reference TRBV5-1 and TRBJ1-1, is KAGVTQTPRYLIKTRGQQVTLSCSPISGHRSVSWYQQTPGQGLQFLFEYFSETQRNKGNFPGRFSGRQFSNSRSEMNVSTLELGDSALYLCASSLWGHGQPNTEAFFGQGTRLTVV.

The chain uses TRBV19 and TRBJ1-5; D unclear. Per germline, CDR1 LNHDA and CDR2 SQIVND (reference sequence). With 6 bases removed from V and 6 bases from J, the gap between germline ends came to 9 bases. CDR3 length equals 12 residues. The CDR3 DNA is TGTGCCAGTAGCCCAATTTTTCAGCCCCAGCATTTT. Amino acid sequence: CASSPIFQPQHF.

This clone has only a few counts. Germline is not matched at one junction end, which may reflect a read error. CDR3 loop: CASSPIGGQETQYF. In DNA form, the CDR3 reads TGTGCTAGCAGTCCCATCGGCGGACAAGAGACCCAGTACTTC. V and J are TRBV7-7 and TRBJ2-5; D is unresolved. Germline V gene sequence: CDR1 SSHAT, CDR2 FNYEAQ (reference sequence). CDR3 length: 14 residues.

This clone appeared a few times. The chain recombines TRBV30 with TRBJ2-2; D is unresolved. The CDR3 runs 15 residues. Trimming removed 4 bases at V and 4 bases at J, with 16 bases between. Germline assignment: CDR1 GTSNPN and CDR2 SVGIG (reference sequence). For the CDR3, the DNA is TGTGCCTGGACCCCGGTGTCAGCGATCACCGGGGAGCTGTTTTTT. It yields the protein CAWTPVSAITGELFF.

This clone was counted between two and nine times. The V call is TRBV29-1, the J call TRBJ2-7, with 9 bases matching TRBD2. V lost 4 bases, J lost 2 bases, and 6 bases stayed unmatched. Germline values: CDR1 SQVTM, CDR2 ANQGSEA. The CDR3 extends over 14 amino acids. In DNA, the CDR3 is TGCAGCGTTGGGATCACTAGCGGGCCCTACGAGCAGTACTTC. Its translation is CSVGITSGPYEQYF.

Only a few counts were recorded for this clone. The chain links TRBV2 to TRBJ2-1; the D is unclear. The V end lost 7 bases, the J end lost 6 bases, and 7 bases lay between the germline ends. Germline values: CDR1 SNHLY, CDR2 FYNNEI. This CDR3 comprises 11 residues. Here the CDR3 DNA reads TGTGCCAGCACCGGGTTCAATGAGCAGTTCTTC. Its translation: CASTGFNEQFF.

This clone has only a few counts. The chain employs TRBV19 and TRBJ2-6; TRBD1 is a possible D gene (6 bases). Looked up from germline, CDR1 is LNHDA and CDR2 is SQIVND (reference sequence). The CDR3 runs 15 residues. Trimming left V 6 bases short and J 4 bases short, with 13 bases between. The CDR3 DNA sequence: TGTGCCAGTAGCGAGACAGGCTCCGGGGCCAACGTCCTGACTTTC. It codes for CASSETGSGANVLTF.

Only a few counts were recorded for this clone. The CDR3 nucleotides read TGTGCCTGGAGTGTAACAGGGGCGTCTGGTTACGAGCAGTACTTC. Amino acid sequence: CAWSVTGASGYEQYF. The V and J genes are TRBV30 and TRBJ2-7, with TRBD1 matching over 7 bases. The CDR3 consists of 15 residues. J lost 4 bases, V lost 0 bases, and 9 bases had no gene match. Germline CDR1 and CDR2: GTSNPN and SVGIG (reference sequence).

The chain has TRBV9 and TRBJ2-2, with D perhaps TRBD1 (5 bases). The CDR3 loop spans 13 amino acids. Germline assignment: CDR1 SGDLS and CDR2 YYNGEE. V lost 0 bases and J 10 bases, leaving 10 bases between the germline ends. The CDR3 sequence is CASSVGQGAELFF. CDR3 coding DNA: TGTGCCAGCAGCGTAGGGCAGGGCGCGGAGCTGTTTTTT.

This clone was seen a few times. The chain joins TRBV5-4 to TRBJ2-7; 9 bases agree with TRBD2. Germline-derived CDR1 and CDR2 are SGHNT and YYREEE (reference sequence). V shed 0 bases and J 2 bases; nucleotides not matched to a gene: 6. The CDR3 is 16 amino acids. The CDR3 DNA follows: TGTGCCAGCAGCTTGGCCCCAGCGGGAGGCCCCTACGAGCAGTACTTC. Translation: CASSLAPAGGPYEQYF.

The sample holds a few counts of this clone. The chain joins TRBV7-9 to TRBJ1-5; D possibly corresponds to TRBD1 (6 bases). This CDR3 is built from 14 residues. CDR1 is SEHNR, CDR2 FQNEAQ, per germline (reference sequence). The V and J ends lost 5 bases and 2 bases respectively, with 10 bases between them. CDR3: CASSVGQRNQPQHF. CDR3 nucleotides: TGTGCCAGCAGCGTCGGACAGCGCAATCAGCCCCAGCATTTT.

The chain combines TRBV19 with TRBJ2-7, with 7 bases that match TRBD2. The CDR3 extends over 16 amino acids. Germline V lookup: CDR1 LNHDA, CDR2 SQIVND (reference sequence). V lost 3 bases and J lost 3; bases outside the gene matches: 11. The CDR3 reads CASSIPGGKRGYEQYF. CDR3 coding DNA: TGTGCCAGTAGTATCCCGGGGGGAAAACGAGGCTACGAGCAGTACTTC. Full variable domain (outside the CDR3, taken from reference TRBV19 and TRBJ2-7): DGGITQSPKYLFRKEGQNVTLSCEQNLNHDAMYWYRQDPGQGLRLIYYSQIVNDFQKGDIAEGYSVSREKKESFPLTVTSAQKNPTAFYLCASSIPGGKRGYEQYFGPGTRLTVT.

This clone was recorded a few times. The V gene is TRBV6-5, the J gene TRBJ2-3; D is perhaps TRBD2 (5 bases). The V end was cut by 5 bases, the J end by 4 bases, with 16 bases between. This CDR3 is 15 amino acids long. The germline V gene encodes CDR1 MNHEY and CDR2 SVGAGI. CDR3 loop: CASSPTTRISDTQYF. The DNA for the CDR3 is TGTGCCAGCAGTCCTACAACTAGGATTTCAGATACGCAGTATTTT.

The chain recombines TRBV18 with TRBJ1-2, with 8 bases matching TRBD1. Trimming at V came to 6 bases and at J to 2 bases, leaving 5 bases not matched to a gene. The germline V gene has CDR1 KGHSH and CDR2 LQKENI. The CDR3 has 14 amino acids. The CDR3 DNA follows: TGTGCCAGCTCCCCTCGACAGGGGAACTATGGCTACACCTTC. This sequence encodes CASSPRQGNYGYTF.

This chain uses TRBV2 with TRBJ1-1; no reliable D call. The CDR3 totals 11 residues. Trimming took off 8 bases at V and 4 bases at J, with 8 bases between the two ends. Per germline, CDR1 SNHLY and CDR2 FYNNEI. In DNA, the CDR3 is TGTGCCAGCGACGGGTTCACTGAAGCTTTCTTT. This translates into CASDGFTEAFF.

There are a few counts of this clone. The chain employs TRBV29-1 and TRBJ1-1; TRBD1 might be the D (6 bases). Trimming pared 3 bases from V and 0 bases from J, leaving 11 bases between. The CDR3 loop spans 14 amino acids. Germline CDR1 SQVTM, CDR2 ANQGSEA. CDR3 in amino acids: CSVEGDIMNTEAFF. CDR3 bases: TGCAGCGTTGAGGGGGACATTATGAACACTGAAGCTTTCTTT.